This TCR beta chain is from a study of Tregs in tolerant kidney transplant recipients. Study-level information: Mixed chimerism was transient after nonmyeloablative marrow transplants from related graft donors. CD4+CD25+CD127- cells came from roughly 3-day belatacept mixed lymphocyte reactions, some with approximately 5-day graft donor restimulation.

This clone occurred once. Its specificity is not known. Study-wide results and caveats: Tregs expanded with activated donor B cells seemed most donor-specific.

Method: immunoSEQ multiplex PCR; TCRdb's copy keeps in-frame clones and lacks some. Found here are about 5,600 clones, 90% of them singletons; the top ten hold around 3%. CDR1 is SGHNT, CDR2 YYREEE, per germline (reference sequence). The CDR3 has 18 amino acids. V lost 2 bases and J lost 4; bases outside the gene matches: 9. This chain uses TRBV5-4 with TRBJ2-5; TRBD2 aligns across 15 bases. The sample in question was Tregs from blood cultured with allogeneic cells, obtained before the transplant. This clonotype was obtained from a human patient who received a combined kidney and bone marrow transplant. The CDR3 DNA sequence: TGTGCCAGCAGCTTCGACCCGGGACTAGCGGGGGGCGGAGAGACCCAGTACTTC. Residues: CASSFDPGLAGGGETQYF.